Below are 2 T cell receptor beta chains sequenced from a single sample in a study of blood T cell repertoires in COVID-19. The repertoire was sequenced with immunoSEQ multiplex PCR; TCRdb's copy has only in-frame clones and lacks some. The sample records 150,000 to 250,000 clones, around 82% being singletons. Sample: PBMCs or T cells enriched from blood (not recorded which). The receptors derive from a man between 40 and 49 years old who had recovered from COVID-19.

This rearrangement joins TRBV6-2 or TRBV6-3 to TRBJ1-5; D might be TRBD1 (6 bases). Germline values: CDR1 MNHEY, CDR2 SVGEGT. The CDR3 length is 13 residues. V shed 5 bases and J shed 7 bases, with 12 bases lying between them. CDR3 bases: TGTGCCAGCAGTGCGGGGGGCCGGCAGCCCCAGCATTTT. This codes for CASSAGGRQPQHF.

The chain recombines TRBV7-2 with TRBJ1-1, with a tentative D call TRBD1 (6 bases). The V and J ends lost 7 bases and 1 base respectively, with 10 bases between them. This CDR3 comprises 13 residues. Per germline, CDR1 SGHTA and CDR2 FQGNSA. Written as DNA, the CDR3 is TGTGCCAGCAACAGAGGGGGGAACACTGAAGCTTTCTTT. It translates to CASNRGGNTEAFF. Complete variable domain (other parts from reference TRBV7-2 and TRBJ1-1): GAGVSQSPSNKVTEKGKDVELRCDPISGHTALYWYRQSLGQGLEFLIYFQGNSAPDKSGLPSDRFSAERTGGSVSTLTIQRTQQEDSAVYLCASNRGGNTEAFFGQGTRLTVV.